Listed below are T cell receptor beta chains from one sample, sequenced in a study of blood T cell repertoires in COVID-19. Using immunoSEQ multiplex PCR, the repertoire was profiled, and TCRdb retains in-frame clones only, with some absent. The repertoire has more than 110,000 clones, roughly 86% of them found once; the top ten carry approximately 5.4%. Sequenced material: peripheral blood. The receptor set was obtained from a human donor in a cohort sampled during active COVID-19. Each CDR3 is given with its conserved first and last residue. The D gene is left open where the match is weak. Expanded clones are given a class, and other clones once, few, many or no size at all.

cdr3_aa: CASSQGPGRDTQYF
cdr3_nt: TGTGCCAGCAGCCAAGGGCCAGGAAGAGATACGCAGTATTTT
d_call: .
clone_size: .
v_call: TRBV3-1/TRBV3-2
j_call: TRBJ2-3

cdr3_aa: CASSGSRGSVRKYYTF
cdr3_nt: TGTGCCAGCAGCGGTTCGCGGGGATCCGTCCGTAAATACTACACCTTC
d_call: .
clone_size: once
v_call: TRBV5-5
j_call: TRBJ1-2

cdr3_aa: CASSQPRDRFSDGYTF
cdr3_nt: TGCGCCAGCAGCCAACCCCGGGACAGGTTTTCCGATGGCTACACCTTC
d_call: TRBD1
clone_size: .
v_call: TRBV4-1
j_call: TRBJ1-2

cdr3_aa: CAIRSDRTTDTQYF
cdr3_nt: TGTGCCATCAGATCGGACAGAACCACAGATACGCAGTATTTT
d_call: .
clone_size: .
v_call: TRBV10-3
j_call: TRBJ2-3

cdr3_aa: CATATGVGSYEQYF
cdr3_nt: TGTGCCACCGCGACAGGGGTAGGATCCTACGAGCAGTACTTC
d_call: TRBD1
clone_size: .
v_call: TRBV15
j_call: TRBJ2-7

cdr3_aa: CASSAGTGSFDEQYF
cdr3_nt: TGTGCCAGCAGCGCCGGGACAGGGAGCTTCGACGAGCAGTACTTC
d_call: TRBD1
clone_size: .
v_call: TRBV9
j_call: TRBJ2-7

cdr3_aa: CASSSPAGGGGYTF
cdr3_nt: TGTGCCAGCAGTTCCCCCGCAGGGGGTGGTGGCTACACCTTC
d_call: TRBD1
clone_size: .
v_call: TRBV28
j_call: TRBJ1-2

cdr3_aa: CASSTTGGLDEQFF
cdr3_nt: TGTGCCAGCAGCACGACGGGGGGGCTCGATGAGCAGTTCTTC
d_call: TRBD2
clone_size: .
v_call: TRBV9
j_call: TRBJ2-1

cdr3_aa: CASSTDRGQPQHF
cdr3_nt: TGTGCCAGCAGTACGGACAGGGGCCAGCCCCAGCATTTT
d_call: TRBD1
clone_size: .
v_call: TRBV6-5
j_call: TRBJ1-5

cdr3_aa: CATSRLGLANSYEQYF
cdr3_nt: TGTGCCACCAGCAGATTGGGACTAGCCAACTCCTACGAGCAGTACTTC
d_call: TRBD2
clone_size: .
v_call: TRBV15
j_call: TRBJ2-7

cdr3_aa: CAISDRGDNYGYTF
cdr3_nt: TGTGCCATCAGTGATCGGGGAGATAACTATGGCTACACCTTC
d_call: .
clone_size: .
v_call: TRBV10-3
j_call: TRBJ1-2

cdr3_aa: CASSSSTGLPSEQFF
cdr3_nt: TGTGCCAGCAGCTCTTCTACTGGACTCCCTAGCGAGCAGTTCTTC
d_call: .
clone_size: .
v_call: TRBV7-6
j_call: TRBJ2-1

cdr3_aa: CASGDRPYQVNTEAFF
cdr3_nt: TGTGCCAGCGGGGACAGGCCCTACCAGGTGAACACTGAAGCTTTCTTT
d_call: TRBD1
clone_size: .
v_call: TRBV2
j_call: TRBJ1-1

cdr3_aa: CASSLGSRGNQPQHF
cdr3_nt: TGTGCCAGCAGCTTGGGTTCACGGGGCAATCAGCCCCAGCATTTT
d_call: .
clone_size: .
v_call: TRBV5-6
j_call: TRBJ1-5

cdr3_aa: CASSLDRGHYNEQFF
cdr3_nt: TGCGCCAGCAGCTTGGACAGGGGCCACTACAATGAGCAGTTCTTC
d_call: TRBD1
clone_size: .
v_call: TRBV5-1
j_call: TRBJ2-1

cdr3_aa: CASSSAPSGSYNEQFF
cdr3_nt: TGTGCCAGCAGCTCCGCCCCTAGCGGCTCCTACAATGAGCAGTTCTTC
d_call: TRBD2
clone_size: .
v_call: TRBV5-4
j_call: TRBJ2-1

cdr3_aa: CASSPQWGQRYEQFF
cdr3_nt: TGTGCTAGTTCCCCGCAGTGGGGCCAAAGGTATGAGCAGTTCTTC
d_call: .
clone_size: .
v_call: TRBV12-5
j_call: TRBJ2-1

cdr3_aa: CASSQDSPYEQYF
cdr3_nt: TGTGCCAGCAGTCAGGACAGCCCCTACGAGCAGTACTTC
d_call: .
clone_size: few
v_call: TRBV25-1
j_call: TRBJ2-7

cdr3_aa: CASSYGTGGGYTF
cdr3_nt: TGTGCCAGCAGTTACGGGACAGGGGGTGGCTACACCTTC
d_call: TRBD1
clone_size: .
v_call: TRBV6-5
j_call: TRBJ1-2

cdr3_aa: CASSPVSDEQYF
cdr3_nt: TGTGCCAGCAGCCCCGTTAGTGACGAGCAGTACTTC
d_call: .
clone_size: .
v_call: TRBV7-9
j_call: TRBJ2-7

cdr3_aa: CASSSPSGSSGRALSYEQYF
cdr3_nt: TGTGCCAGCAGTTCCCCCTCGGGGTCTAGCGGGAGGGCCTTGTCCTACGAGCAGTACTTC
d_call: TRBD2
clone_size: .
v_call: TRBV28
j_call: TRBJ2-7

cdr3_aa: CASSSGIAGPTSTDTQYF
cdr3_nt: TGTGCCAGCTCTTCGGGGATAGCGGGGCCAACTAGCACAGATACGCAGTATTTT
d_call: TRBD2
clone_size: .
v_call: TRBV18
j_call: TRBJ2-3

cdr3_aa: CASSRPRGGDQPQHF
cdr3_nt: TGTGCCAGCAGTCGACCCCGGGGGGGTGATCAGCCCCAGCATTTT
d_call: .
clone_size: .
v_call: TRBV28
j_call: TRBJ1-5

cdr3_aa: CASHSRRGNEQFF
cdr3_nt: TGTGCCAGCCACAGCCGTAGGGGCAATGAGCAGTTCTTC
d_call: .
clone_size: .
v_call: TRBV7-2
j_call: TRBJ2-1

cdr3_aa: CASTPAPKVKTGSETQYF
cdr3_nt: TGTGCCAGCACCCCCGCCCCCAAGGTCAAGACAGGGTCGGAGACCCAGTACTTC
d_call: TRBD1
clone_size: .
v_call: TRBV2
j_call: TRBJ2-5

cdr3_aa: CASSLGSHTDTQYF
cdr3_nt: TGTGCCAGCAGTTTAGGGAGTCATACAGATACGCAGTATTTT
d_call: .
clone_size: .
v_call: TRBV28
j_call: TRBJ2-3

cdr3_aa: CASSPFLGTVVSYEQYF
cdr3_nt: TGTGCCAGCAGCCCATTCCTGGGGACAGTGGTCTCCTACGAGCAGTACTTC
d_call: TRBD1
clone_size: .
v_call: TRBV5-5
j_call: TRBJ2-7